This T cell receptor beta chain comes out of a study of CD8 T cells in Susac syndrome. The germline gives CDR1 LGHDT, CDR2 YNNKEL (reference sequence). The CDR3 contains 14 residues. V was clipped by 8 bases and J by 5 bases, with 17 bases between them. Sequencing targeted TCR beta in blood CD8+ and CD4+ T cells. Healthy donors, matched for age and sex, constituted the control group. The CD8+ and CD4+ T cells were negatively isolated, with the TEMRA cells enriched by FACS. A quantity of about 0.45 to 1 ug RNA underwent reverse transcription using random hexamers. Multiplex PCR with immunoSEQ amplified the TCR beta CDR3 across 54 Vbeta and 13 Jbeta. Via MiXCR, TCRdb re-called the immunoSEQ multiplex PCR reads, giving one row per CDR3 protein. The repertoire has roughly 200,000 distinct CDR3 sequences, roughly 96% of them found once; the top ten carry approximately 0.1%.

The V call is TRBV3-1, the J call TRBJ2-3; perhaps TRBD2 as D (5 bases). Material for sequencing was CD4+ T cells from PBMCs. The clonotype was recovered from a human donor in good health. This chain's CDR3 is CASSSLASGDTQYF. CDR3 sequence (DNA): TGTGCCAGCTCTAGCCTAGCTAGTGGAGATACGCAGTATTTT.